Sequencing of this T cell receptor beta chain was carried out in a study of B cell selection in AIRE deficiency. Study-wide results and limits: Of a few thousand shared Treg TCRbeta sequences, roughly 33% were healthy-only, 7.5% to 9.5% patient-only. CDR3s were shorter in shared Treg sequences, reflecting few non-templated nucleotide insertions.

As regards this clone: Its target is unknown.

Original analysis: Patients' Tregs yielded some 5.6x10^4 distinct TCRbeta sequences; donors' roughly 9.8x10^4. The repertoire was sequenced with immunoSEQ multiplex PCR; TCRdb's copy has only in-frame clones and lacks some. Clonal size and the V and J genes are those of that table, whereas D and trimming came from the DNA. The data hold about 21,000 clones, with approximately 94% observed a single time. The regulatory T cell sort gate was CD4+CD25hiCD127low/negative. Germline CDR1 KGHSH, CDR2 LQKENI. CDR3 length: 14 amino acids. J lost 4 bases, V lost 8 bases, and 7 bases had no gene match. The chain employs TRBV18 and TRBJ1-2; 10 bases align to TRBD1. The receptor's source is a human donor with AIRE deficiency. The specimen sequenced was Tregs sorted from PBMCs. The CDR3 DNA reads TGTGCCAGCCAAACGGGACAGGGGTCCTATGGCTACACCTTC. Residues: CASQTGQGSYGYTF.